Listed here are 4 T cell receptor beta chains from one sample, sequenced in a study of blood T cell repertoires in COVID-19. Sequencing used immunoSEQ multiplex PCR; TCRdb keeps in-frame clones, though not all of them. Here the sample spans some 270,000 clones, over 80% being singletons. Material: PBMCs or T cells enriched from blood (not recorded which). These receptors all stem from a woman aged 40 to 55 who had been exposed to COVID-19.

V and J are TRBV27 and TRBJ1-1; D remains unclear. The germline V gene has CDR1 MNHEY and CDR2 SMNVEV (reference sequence). Trimming shortened V by 5 bases and J by 2 bases, and 21 bases separated the two germline ends. The CDR3 has 17 residues. CDR3 DNA sequence: TGTGCCAGCAGTCCCGGGGAGGGAAGGGCCTTCAACACTGAAGCTTTCTTT. Translated, it gives CASSPGEGRAFNTEAFF.

This chain links TRBV7-3 with TRBJ1-6, with D possibly matching TRBD1 (5 bases). CDR3 size: 14 residues. Germline CDR1 and CDR2: SGHTA and FQGTGA. V shed 2 bases and J shed 8 bases, with 10 bases lying between them. CDR3 in DNA: TGTGCCAGCAGCTTAGCGGACAAATATTCACCCCTCCACTTT. It codes for CASSLADKYSPLHF.

V usage is TRBV29-1 and J usage is TRBJ2-3, with 7 bases matching TRBD1. The CDR3 length is 13 residues. Looked up from germline, CDR1 is SQVTM and CDR2 is ANQGSEA. V trimming: 8 bases; J trimming: 2 bases; junction bases outside the gene matches: 7. In DNA, the CDR3 is TGCAGCTCTGGGACAGTGCTCACAGATACGCAGTATTTT. Its translation: CSSGTVLTDTQYF.

This chain links TRBV19 with TRBJ1-3; tentative D call: TRBD1 (6 bases). This CDR3 is 19 amino acids long. Germline V CDR1 and CDR2: LNHDA, SQIVND (reference sequence). The V gene lost 6 bases and the J gene lost 0 bases, with 24 bases spanning the gap. The CDR3 DNA reads TGTGCCAGTAGCGCCCGAGGACAGAGGACCTTGGACTCTGGAAACACCATATATTTT. Amino acids: CASSARGQRTLDSGNTIYF.